This entry lists 15 T cell receptor beta chains sequenced from one sample in a study of tumor-infiltrating lymphocytes in primary liver carcinoma. The authors took blood RNA from unsorted whole blood and also extracted germline DNA. With 500 ng total RNA as template and a constant-region primer, TCR beta cDNA was made. Three nested multiplex PCR rounds, a slightly modified ARM-PCR method, built the TCR beta libraries. The study ran its first two PCR rounds for about 11 cycles each, using TRBV1-TRBV30 forward primers and a C-beta reverse primer. Via MiXCR, TCRdb re-called the multiplex PCR reads, giving one row per CDR3 protein. The table lists about 330,000 distinct CDR3 sequences, about two thirds of them singletons. The sequenced sample consisted of peripheral blood. The receptors were gathered from a man between 35 and 55 years old with primary liver carcinoma and hepatitis B virus infection.

Concerning this clonotype: A much larger clone is a single base away; this may be a read error. The rearrangement links TRBV6-6 to TRBJ2-1, with 13 bases matching TRBD2. Germline CDR1 and CDR2: MNHNY and SVGAGI (reference sequence). The length of the CDR3 is 13 residues. CDR3 nucleotide sequence: TGTGCCAGCGGCGGACTAGCGGGAGTTGAGCACTTCTTC. Protein sequence: CASGGLAGVEHFF.

About this clonotype: One end of the junction varies from germline; a read error may be responsible. The gene calls are TRBV4-2 and TRBJ2-3, with D possibly being TRBD2 (5 bases). Germline V lookup: CDR1 LGHNA, CDR2 YNFKEQ. CDR3 length: 16 amino acids. As DNA, the CDR3 is TGTGCCATCAGCCAGGAGACCGCTCCCGGGGTTGATACGCAGTATTTT. Its protein product is CAISQETAPGVDTQYF.

About this clonotype itself: A much larger clone differs from this one at a single base, so this may be a read error. The chain is built from TRBV6-1 and TRBJ1-4, with D uncertain. Germline V lookup: CDR1 MNHNS, CDR2 SASEGT. The CDR3 is made up of 18 amino acids. Trimming pared 3 bases from V and 4 bases from J, leaving 21 bases between. DNA for the CDR3: TGTGCCAGCAGTGATATAGGCTTTCGCGGCAGAAATAATGAAAAACTGTTTTTT. Encoded protein: CASSDIGFRGRNNEKLFF.

This chain links TRBV5-8 with TRBJ2-2; 7 nucleotides line up with TRBD2. V was pared by 1 base and J by 8 bases, with 5 bases of the junction left unmatched. This CDR3 comprises 14 residues. CDR1 is SGHTS and CDR2 is YDEGEE in the germline V gene. Here the CDR3 reads CASSLRSREGELFF. The CDR3 coding sequence is TGTGCCAGCAGCTTGAGGTCGCGGGAGGGGGAGCTGTTTTTT.

This clonotype appeared a single time. A much larger clone differs by one base, so this may be a read error. V usage is TRBV4-3 and J usage is TRBJ2-3; no definite D call. Trimming took off 0 bases at V and 4 bases at J, with 11 bases between the two ends. Germline loops: CDR1 LGHNA, CDR2 YSLEER. The CDR3 consists of 15 residues. The CDR3 region is CASSQDATSADTQYF. The CDR3 DNA is TGCGCCAGCAGCCAAGATGCCACCAGTGCAGATACGCAGTATTTT.

This clonotype was seen only a few times. This sequence joins TRBV7-8 and TRBJ2-3; weak D call: TRBD1 (5 bases). CDR1 and CDR2 (germline): SGHVS, FQNEAQ. The CDR3 consists of 12 residues. V lost 2 bases and J lost 11, with 11 bases in between. CDR3 loop: CASSLSQGGQYF. The CDR3 DNA is TGTGCCAGCAGCTTATCGCAGGGCGGGCAGTATTTT. The whole variable domain, filled in from reference TRBV7-8 and TRBJ2-3, reads GAGVSQSPRYKVAKRGQDVALRCDPISGHVSLFWYQQALGQGPEFLTYFQNEAQLDKSGLPSDRFFAERPEGSVSTLKIQRTQQEDSAVYLCASSLSQGGQYFGPGTRLTVL.

Remarks on this clonotype: This clone may be a read error of a much larger clone one base away. The chain is built from TRBV4-2 and TRBJ2-7, with no clear D. CDR1 and CDR2 (germline): LGHNA, YNFKEQ. The CDR3 has 14 amino acids. The CDR3 here is CASIQELRSYEQYF. The CDR3 DNA is TGTGCCAGCATCCAAGAATTGCGCTCCTACGAGCAGTACTTC.

Worth noting for this clonotype: A much larger clone is a single base away; this may be a read error. The chain couples TRBV7-9 to TRBJ2-7; D might be TRBD2 (7 bases). This CDR3 region has 14 residues. The germline V gene encodes CDR1 SEHNR and CDR2 FQNEAQ (reference sequence). In nucleotides, the CDR3 is TGTGCCAGCAGCCCGACTGAAGGCGGGGGCGAGCATTACTTC. It specifies CASSPTEGGGEHYF.

Details on this clonotype: Sequence at one end of the junction differs from germline and may be a read error. CDR3 bases: TGTGCCAGCAATTACCAACTAGCGGGAACTCACCCCTACGAGCAGTACTTC. Translating it yields CASNYQLAGTHPYEQYF. V and J are TRBV6-5 and TRBJ2-7, with 10 positions matching TRBD2. The V gene's germline CDR1 is MNHEY and CDR2 SVGAGI. The CDR3 contains 17 residues.

The chain combines TRBV24-1 with TRBJ2-2, with 14 bases that match TRBD2. V lost 4 bases and J lost 2; bases outside the gene matches: 8. Looked up from germline, CDR1 is KGHDR and CDR2 is SFDVKD. CDR3 length: 19 amino acids. CDR3 DNA: TGTGCCACCAGTGACTCCGGACTAGCGGGAGGCCTAAACACCGGGGAGCTGTTTTTT. This gives the protein CATSDSGLAGGLNTGELFF.

As concerns this clonotype: Sequence at one end of the junction differs from germline and may be a read error. The genes are TRBV11-2 and TRBJ2-6, with TRBD1 matching 8 bases. Germline V CDR1 and CDR2: SGHAT, FQNNGV. The CDR3 runs to 15 residues. The CDR3 sequence is CASGLDRAGANVPTF. The CDR3 DNA follows: TGTGCCAGCGGCTTGGACAGGGCTGGGGCCAACGTCCCGACTTTC.

This clonotype has only one observation. At one end the junction does not follow the germline gene, possibly because of a read error. The V gene is TRBV28, the J gene TRBJ1-1; D is uncertain. CDR1 is MDHEN and CDR2 is SYDVKM in the germline V gene. This CDR3 is built from 14 residues. As DNA, the CDR3 is TGTGCCAGCACCGGCTTCGCCGGGAACATTGAAGCTTTCTTT. Residues: CASTGFAGNIEAFF. Full variable domain (rest looked up from reference TRBV28 and TRBJ1-1): DVKVTQSSRYLVKRTGEKVFLECVQDMDHENMFWYRQDPGLGLRLIYFSYDVKMKEKGDIPEGYSVSREKKERFSLILESASTNQTSMYLCASTGFAGNIEAFFGQGTRLTVV.

V and J are TRBV6-5 and TRBJ1-5, with D perhaps matching TRBD1 (5 bases). V dropped 6 bases and J dropped 7 bases, with 19 bases sitting between them. Looked up from germline, CDR1 is MNHEY and CDR2 is SVGAGI. The CDR3 length is 15 residues. The CDR3 DNA reads TGTGCCAGCAGCGCTGCCGGGATTGAGGGGCAGCCCCAGCATTTT. Translated: CASSAAGIEGQPQHF.

The chain has TRBV11-2 and TRBJ2-7; D ambiguous. V was cut by 4 bases and J by 4 bases, with 29 bases left in between. The CDR3 totals 19 residues. Germline lookup yields CDR1 SGHAT and CDR2 FQNNGV. The CDR3 region is CASSSISWIHATVTYEQYF. The CDR3 DNA follows: TGTGCCAGCAGCTCCATTAGCTGGATTCACGCGACCGTAACTTACGAGCAGTACTTC. The whole variable domain, remainder taken from reference TRBV11-2 and TRBJ2-7, is EAGVAQSPRYKIIEKRQSVAFWCNPISGHATLYWYQQILGQGPKLLIQFQNNGVVDDSQLPKDRFSAERLKGVDSTLKIQPAKLEDSAVYLCASSSISWIHATVTYEQYFGPGTRLTVT.

Notes on this clonotype: The conserved phenylalanine or tryptophan normally closing the CDR3 is absent here, so this likely arose from a read error. The V gene is TRBV7-8, the J gene TRBJ2-7, with TRBD2 identical over 11 bases. The CDR3 length is 15 residues. J lost 3 bases, V lost 2 bases, and 3 bases had no gene match. Germline CDR1 SGHVS, CDR2 FQNEAQ. In DNA, the CDR3 is TGTGCCAGCAGCTTAAGCCTAGCGGGGGGCTACGAGCAGTACCTC. Its protein product is CASSLSLAGGYEQYL.